This entry describes one T cell receptor beta chain. Its specificity is not known. The PCR ran on 60 Vbeta and 13 Jbeta primers. Generated by immunoSEQ multiplex PCR, the TCRdb table keeps only in-frame clones and is missing some. The sample has 85,000 to 130,000 clones, around 82% seen once. The data originate from a study of cytomegalovirus exposure and HLA in healthy donors. On the study more broadly: Of the donors genotyped, about 390 in all, less than 90% fell in the Caucasian-associated ancestry cluster.

The CDR3 consists of 14 residues. V lost 0 bases and J lost 3, with 8 bases in between. CDR1 is LNHDA, CDR2 SQIVND, per germline (reference sequence). Study-wide points: In a later analysis, roughly 17,000 TCR beta sequences were associated with HLA alleles at 0.05 false discovery rate. A later analysis showed that HLA-associated TCR beta chains had undergone more clonal expansion than equally common others. The authors enumerated around 150 TCR beta chains as linked to cytomegalovirus.

Source material: PBMCs. The TCR sequence derives from a man in his fifties or sixties in good health and CMV-seronegative. The chain recombines TRBV19 with TRBJ1-1, with D possibly being TRBD1 (5 bases). CDR3 in amino acids: CASSIEGRYTEAFF. In nucleotides, the CDR3 is TGTGCCAGTAGTATAGAGGGGCGGTACACTGAAGCTTTCTTT.